The next 11 T cell receptor beta chains were all read from a single sample in a study of T-cell memory formation after mild COVID-19. TCRdb re-called the 5' RACE reads through MiXCR, storing one row per CDR3 protein. The sample holds about 600,000 distinct CDR3 sequences; about 20% are singletons and the top ten take around 8.4%. The specimen sequenced was PBMCs or a T cell subset sorted from them (not recorded which). These receptors were obtained from an adult woman who had mild COVID-19 (a few samples of this study predate the infection). Cell type and time point are not known.

The chain is built from TRBV29-1 and TRBJ2-3, with 13 bases aligning to TRBD2. V lost 3 bases to trimming and J lost 2 bases; unmatched junction nucleotides: 8. Germline assignment: CDR1 SQVTM and CDR2 ANQGSEA. CDR3 length equals 17 residues. CDR3 amino acids: CSVDGTSGEPNTDTQYF. The DNA of the CDR3 is TGCAGCGTTGACGGGACTAGCGGGGAGCCAAACACAGATACGCAGTATTTT.

The rearrangement uses TRBV7-9 and TRBJ1-1, with 12 positions matching TRBD1. The CDR3 loop spans 16 amino acids. From germline, CDR1 is SEHNR and CDR2 FQNEAQ (reference sequence). Trimming cost V 5 bases and J 7 bases; bases outside gene matches: 11. The CDR3 is CASSPLGTGGGSEAFF. The CDR3 DNA reads as TGTGCCAGCAGCCCCCTAGGGACAGGGGGCGGGAGTGAAGCTTTCTTT. Looking up the rest from reference TRBV7-9 and TRBJ1-1 gives the full variable domain: DTGVSQNPRHKITKRGQNVTFRCDPISEHNRLYWYRQTLGQGPEFLTYFQNEAQLEKSRLLSDRFSAERPKGSFSTLEIQRTEQGDSAMYLCASSPLGTGGGSEAFFGQGTRLTVV.

J is TRBJ2-2 and V is TRBV20-1; D not certain. Germline V lookup: CDR1 DFQATT, CDR2 SNEGSKA (reference sequence). This CDR3 has 13 amino acids. V lost 0 bases and J 6 bases, leaving 8 bases between the germline ends. The CDR3 sequence: CSAREDGPGELFF. In DNA form, the CDR3 reads TGCAGTGCTAGAGAGGACGGGCCCGGGGAGCTGTTTTTT.

The sample holds many counts of this clonotype. The chain uses TRBV12-3 or TRBV12-4 and TRBJ1-2; possible D gene TRBD1, 5 bases. Between the trimmed V and J ends, which lost 4 bases and 0 bases, there was a span of 9 bases. The CDR3 loop spans 14 amino acids. CDR3 amino acids: CASSSYRPNYGYTF. The CDR3 DNA reads as TGTGCCAGCAGTTCATACAGGCCTAACTATGGCTACACCTTC.

In this sample, this clonotype turned up once. The genes are TRBV7-9 and TRBJ2-5, with TRBD1 identical over 10 bases. CDR1 and CDR2 from the germline V gene are SEHNR and FQNEAQ (reference sequence). The CDR3 is made up of 15 amino acids. Losses at the gene ends were 5 bases for V and 5 bases for J; bases not matched to a gene: 8. CDR3 sequence reads: CASSPRQGAPETQYF. The CDR3 nucleotides are TGTGCCAGCAGCCCGCGACAGGGGGCTCCGGAGACCCAGTACTTC.

In its sample, this clonotype was seen a few times. The J gene is TRBJ2-1, the V gene TRBV20-1, with D uncertain. This CDR3 has 13 residues. With 1 base removed from V and 9 bases from J, the gap between germline ends came to 13 bases. Germline CDR1 is DFQATT and CDR2 is SNEGSKA (reference sequence). The CDR3 reads CSARVSGPLEQFF. CDR3 nucleotides: TGCAGTGCTAGAGTTTCGGGCCCTCTTGAGCAGTTCTTC.

This clonotype was observed a few times. The V call is TRBV6-2 or TRBV6-3, the J call TRBJ2-7; no reliable D call. Germline CDR1 and CDR2: MNHEY and SVGEGT. There are 20 residues in the CDR3. V lost 0 bases and J 0 bases, leaving 24 bases between the germline ends. This CDR3 is CASSYSTSIYGLPSSYEQYF. The CDR3 DNA reads as TGTGCCAGCAGTTACTCGACGTCAATCTATGGGCTCCCGAGCTCCTACGAGCAGTACTTC.

This rearrangement joins TRBV4-2 to TRBJ1-2; D is undetermined. With 0 bases removed from V and 4 bases from J, the gap between germline ends came to 12 bases. The germline V gene encodes CDR1 LGHNA and CDR2 YNFKEQ. This CDR3 contains 15 residues. The CDR3 region has the DNA TGTGCCAGCAGCCAAGATGAGGAGCCCCGCTATGGCTACACCTTC. It codes for CASSQDEEPRYGYTF.

This clonotype was detected ten times or more. J is TRBJ2-4 and V is TRBV3-1, with D tentatively TRBD2 (5 bases). CDR1 is LGHDT and CDR2 is YNNKEL in the germline V gene (reference sequence). This CDR3 has 18 amino acids. The V and J ends lost 3 bases and 0 bases respectively, with 18 bases between them. As DNA, the CDR3 is TGTGCCAGCAGCCAGTGGTACGGGGAGCGTTTAGCCAAAAACATTCAGTACTTC. This encodes CASSQWYGERLAKNIQYF.

This clonotype came up a few times. The V and J genes are TRBV7-3 and TRBJ2-3; D remains unclear. Trimming took off 5 bases at V and 2 bases at J, with 20 bases between the two ends. The germline CDR1 and CDR2 sequences are SGHTA and FQGTGA. The CDR3 length is 17 residues. The CDR3 bases are TGTGCCAGCAGCCTACCAGACCGCCCACCAAACACAGATACGCAGTATTTT. It translates to CASSLPDRPPNTDTQYF.

This clonotype occurred a few times. This chain's CDR3 is CSARDPRQGSYEQYF. The CDR3 DNA reads TGCAGTGCTAGAGATCCCCGACAAGGCTCCTACGAGCAGTACTTC. The chain is built from TRBV20-1 and TRBJ2-7; D gene ambiguous. The CDR3 runs 15 residues. V gave up 0 bases and J gave up 0 bases, with 12 bases separating them. Germline lookup yields CDR1 DFQATT and CDR2 SNEGSKA (reference sequence).